The 18 T cell receptor beta chains below were found in one sample sequenced in a study of T cells after yellow fever vaccination. TCRdb re-analysed the 5' RACE reads in MiXCR, keeping a single row per CDR3 protein. The profile shows about 320,000 distinct CDR3 sequences, approximately 7% of them singletons. Sequences were derived from PBMCs, sampled 35 to 50 days after the first yellow fever vaccination. All receptors derive from a man aged 18 to 30 who received the YFV17D yellow fever vaccine.

This clonotype was seen repeatedly, ten times or more. The J gene is TRBJ2-1, the V gene TRBV20-1; possible D gene TRBD2, 7 bases. Trimming took 6 bases from V and 9 from J, leaving 21 bases between them. From germline, CDR1 is DFQATT and CDR2 SNEGSKA (reference sequence). This CDR3 has 14 residues. CDR3 residues: CSARLGGARFEQFF. As DNA, the CDR3 is TGCAGTGCCAGACTGGGGGGGGCAAGGTTTGAGCAGTTCTTC.

This clonotype has a handful of counts. The chain employs TRBV15 and TRBJ2-1; no firm D call. Trimming took 3 bases from V and 0 from J, leaving 9 bases between them. The CDR3 has 15 amino acids. Germline loops: CDR1 LNHNV, CDR2 YYDKDF (reference sequence). The CDR3 sequence is CATSRGKSSYNEQFF. The DNA for the CDR3 is TGTGCCACCAGCAGGGGCAAGAGCTCCTACAATGAGCAGTTCTTC.

This clonotype has only a few counts. The V call is TRBV5-6, the J call TRBJ2-3, with D possibly matching TRBD1 (6 bases). Trimming left V 4 bases short and J 2 bases short, with 20 bases between. Germline CDR1 is SGHDT and CDR2 is YYEEEE. CDR3 length: 17 amino acids. As DNA, the CDR3 is TGTGCCAGCAGCCCCCCCGGACAGAAACCATCCACAGATACGCAGTATTTT. It yields the protein CASSPPGQKPSTDTQYF. The whole variable domain, remainder taken from reference TRBV5-6 and TRBJ2-3, is DAGVTQSPTHLIKTRGQQVTLRCSPKSGHDTVSWYQQALGQGPQFIFQYYEEEERQRGNFPDRFSGHQFPNYSSELNVNALLLGDSALYLCASSPPGQKPSTDTQYFGPGTRLTVL.

The chain uses TRBV4-2 and TRBJ2-1; 7 nucleotides line up with TRBD2. There are 16 residues in the CDR3. V gave up 0 bases and J gave up 8 bases; unmatched junction bases: 10. Germline V CDR1 and CDR2: LGHNA, YNFKEQ. CDR3 sequence (DNA): TGTGCCAGCAGCCAAGAAATAGGACTAGTGGTCTATGAGCAGTTCTTC. Translation gives CASSQEIGLVVYEQFF.

The CDR3 loop is CASSSPYLGVGDTIYF. Here the CDR3 DNA reads TGTGCCAGCAGCTCCCCGTATTTGGGAGTAGGAGACACCATATATTTT. J is TRBJ1-3 and V is TRBV7-9; D uncertain. The CDR3 is 16 amino acids. V was pared by 4 bases and J by 8 bases, with 21 bases between. Germline V gene lookup returns CDR1 SEHNR and CDR2 FQNEAQ (reference sequence). The full variable domain, completed using reference TRBV7-9 and TRBJ1-3, is DTGVSQNPRHKITKRGQNVTFRCDPISEHNRLYWYRQTLGQGPEFLTYFQNEAQLEKSRLLSDRFSAERPKGSFSTLEIQRTEQGDSAMYLCASSSPYLGVGDTIYFGEGSWLTVV.

This clonotype was picked up a small number of times. The chain is built from TRBV10-3 and TRBJ1-2, with 8 bases that match TRBD1. The CDR3 is 18 residues long. Germline assignment: CDR1 ENHRY and CDR2 SYGVKD. Trimming cost V 2 bases and J 3 bases; bases outside gene matches: 14. The CDR3 DNA reads as TGTGCCATCAGTGAGACCTCCGGGACAGGCATCACGGACTATGGCTACACCTTC. Its translation is CAISETSGTGITDYGYTF.

In this sample, this clonotype turned up many times. This sequence joins TRBV6-5 and TRBJ2-5, with 7 bases identical to TRBD2. V trimming: 2 bases; J trimming: 5 bases; junction bases outside the gene matches: 8. The CDR3 contains 15 residues. From germline, CDR1 is MNHEY and CDR2 SVGAGI. In DNA, the CDR3 is TGTGCCAGCAGTTACGGGACCCCCGGGGGGGAGACCCAGTACTTC. Encoded protein: CASSYGTPGGETQYF.

This clonotype was found many times. The rearrangement joins TRBV6-5 to TRBJ2-4; D gene unclear. V dropped 5 bases and J dropped 0 bases, with 11 bases sitting between them. The length of the CDR3 is 15 residues. Germline-derived CDR1 and CDR2 are MNHEY and SVGAGI. CDR3 bases: TGTGCCAGCAGTCCCACCGGCGGAGCCAAAAACATTCAGTACTTC. Translated, it gives CASSPTGGAKNIQYF.

The V call is TRBV6-2 or TRBV6-3, the J call TRBJ2-5; the D is unclear. The germline V gene encodes CDR1 MNHEY and CDR2 SVGEGT. This CDR3 region has 17 residues. Between the trimmed V and J ends, which lost 0 bases and 3 bases, there was a span of 17 bases. The CDR3 nucleotides read TGTGCCAGCAGTTACTCGAGATTTCTGAGGCCGGAAGAGACCCAGTACTTC. This translates into CASSYSRFLRPEETQYF.

The chain joins TRBV25-1 to TRBJ2-6; D call uncertain. The V gene lost 6 bases and the J gene lost 11 bases, with 14 bases spanning the gap. Germline V gene data show CDR1 as MGHDK and CDR2 as SYGVNS. This CDR3 contains 13 residues. The CDR3 DNA follows: TGTGCCAGCAGACAACACCGAGGAGACGTCCTGACTTTC. Protein product: CASRQHRGDVLTF.

The chain employs TRBV7-2 and TRBJ1-2; 7 bases are shared with TRBD1. Germline V gene lookup returns CDR1 SGHTA and CDR2 FQGNSA. This CDR3 region has 14 residues. With V trimmed by 3 bases and J by 7 bases, 8 bases remained unmatched. CDR3 sequence: CASSLGGTEIGYTF. For the CDR3, the DNA is TGTGCCAGCAGCTTGGGGGGGACAGAAATTGGCTACACCTTC. The full variable domain, in which reference TRBV7-2 and TRBJ1-2 provide the parts outside the CDR3, is GAGVSQSPSNKVTEKGKDVELRCDPISGHTALYWYRQSLGQGLEFLIYFQGNSAPDKSGLPSDRFSAERTGGSVSTLTIQRTQQEDSAVYLCASSLGGTEIGYTFGSGTRLTVV.

The rearrangement joins TRBV21-1 to TRBJ2-7; the D segment call TRBD1 is taken from the table without a DNA check. TRBV21-1 is classified as a pseudogene. This CDR3 contains 16 residues. CDR3 sequence (DNA): TGTGCCAGCAGCAAAGGGGGACAGGGGGCTTACTACGAGCAGTACTTC. This translates into CASSKGGQGAYYEQYF.

This clonotype was counted many times. The chain employs TRBV6-2 or TRBV6-3 and TRBJ2-7; TRBD1 or TRBD2 may be the D gene (5 bases each). This CDR3 comprises 14 residues. The germline V and J ends were trimmed by 4 bases and 0 bases, with 10 bases remaining between them. Germline CDR1 MNHEY, CDR2 SVGEGT. The CDR3, as DNA: TGTGCCAGCAGTTCGTCAGGGAGCTCCTACGAGCAGTACTTC. Protein: CASSSSGSSYEQYF.

Many counts were recorded for this clonotype. This chain joins TRBV5-1 and TRBJ1-4; no clear D gene. This CDR3 contains 15 residues. Germline V gives CDR1 SGHRS, CDR2 YFSETQ. V dropped 0 bases and J dropped 2 bases, with 8 bases sitting between them. DNA of the CDR3: TGCGCCAGCAGCTTGGCCGGATCGACTAATGAAAAACTGTTTTTT. This codes for CASSLAGSTNEKLFF.

This rearrangement joins TRBV4-2 to TRBJ2-7; 8 bases align to TRBD1. Trimming at V came to 1 base and at J to 7 bases, leaving 12 bases not matched to a gene. Germline assignment: CDR1 LGHNA and CDR2 YNFKEQ. The CDR3 totals 16 residues. The CDR3 region has the DNA TGTGCCAGCAGCCAAGCGTTTGCGCAGGGGGCGGGAGAGCAGTACTTC. Amino acid sequence: CASSQAFAQGAGEQYF.

V is TRBV6-5 and J is TRBJ2-7; D is undetermined. The V end was cut by 0 bases, the J end by 3 bases, with 6 bases between. The CDR3 contains 13 residues. Germline V CDR1 and CDR2: MNHEY, SVGAGI. The CDR3 coding sequence is TGTGCCAGCAGTTACTCGAGTCTCTACGAGCAGTACTTC. Protein: CASSYSSLYEQYF.

With respect to this clonotype: One end of the junction fails to match germline, which may point to a read error. The chain has TRBV27 and TRBJ2-3; 9 nucleotides match TRBD2. CDR1 is MNHEY, CDR2 SMNVEV, per germline (reference sequence). The CDR3 is 19 amino acids. The CDR3 region is CTSSPFLEASGENTDTQYF. The CDR3 DNA is TGTACCAGCAGTCCCTTCCTAGAGGCTAGCGGGGAAAACACAGATACGCAGTATTTT.

The chain uses TRBV7-6 and TRBJ2-2; 10 bases agree with TRBD1. V lost 5 bases and J lost 4; bases outside the gene matches: 7. In germline, CDR1 is SGHVS, CDR2 FNYEAQ. This CDR3 is 16 amino acids long. DNA for the CDR3: TGTGCCAGCAGCCAGACAGGGGGCGCAGTCACCGGGGAGCTGTTTTTT. Protein: CASSQTGGAVTGELFF.